This TCR beta chain originates from a study of molecular identifiers for immune sequencing clone quantification. MiXCR, applied by TCRdb to the PCR reads, yields one record per CDR3 protein. The sample carries about half a million distinct CDR3 sequences, about 25% recorded once. V lost 1 base, J lost 8 bases, and 15 bases lay in between. Germline lookup yields CDR1 SGHVS and CDR2 FQNEAQ. The CDR3 contains 15 residues. Specimen: naive CD8+ T cells from blood, with Jurkat cell RNA spiked in. Regarding subset: FACS-sorted CD8+CD4-CCR7+CD45RA+ naive T cells. This TCR was sampled from a human donor in good health. Some libraries in this study had Jurkat cell RNA spiked in. This chain connects TRBV7-8 to TRBJ2-1; TRBD2 might be the D (6 bases). The CDR3 protein is CASSLGLANGYEQFF. The CDR3 DNA is TGTGCCAGCAGCTTAGGGCTAGCGAATGGATATGAGCAGTTCTTC.